The 6 T cell receptor beta chains given below trace back to one sample, sequenced in a study of blood T cell repertoires in COVID-19. The data were produced by immunoSEQ multiplex PCR, yet TCRdb's version contains in-frame clones alone and is incomplete. The sample includes fewer than 400,000 clones, about 92% of them seen just once. The sequencing input was PBMCs or T cells enriched from blood (not recorded which). These receptors all come from a woman in her thirties who had recovered from COVID-19.

This chain uses TRBV11-2 with TRBJ1-5; D remains ambiguous. The CDR3 is made up of 15 amino acids. CDR1 and CDR2 from the germline V gene are SGHAT and FQNNGV. Trimming shortened V by 5 bases and J by 7 bases, and 18 bases separated the two germline ends. The CDR3 reads CASSALEGRTQPQHF. CDR3 sequence (DNA): TGTGCCAGCAGCGCCCTCGAGGGCCGGACGCAGCCCCAGCATTTT.

The count of this clone is one. The rearrangement uses TRBV25-1 and TRBJ2-2, with 10 nucleotides matching TRBD1. V dropped 6 bases and J dropped 5; count of bases not matched to a gene: 0. The CDR3 has 13 residues. The germline CDR1 and CDR2 sequences are MGHDK and SYGVNS. The CDR3 region has the DNA TGTGCCAGCAGGGACAGGGGGACCGGGGAGCTGTTTTTT. Protein: CASRDRGTGELFF.

This sequence joins TRBV2 and TRBJ2-7; a weak D match, TRBD1 (7 bases). The germline CDR1 and CDR2 sequences are SNHLY and FYNNEI. V lost 7 bases, J lost 3 bases, and 13 bases lay in between. CDR3 length equals 13 residues. The CDR3 DNA is TGTGCCAGCACCGCGGGACAGTACTACGAGCAGTACTTC. Translated, it gives CASTAGQYYEQYF. Full variable domain (outside the CDR3, taken from reference TRBV2 and TRBJ2-7): EPEVTQTPSHQVTQMGQEVILRCVPISNHLYFYWYRQILGQKVEFLVSFYNNEISEKSEIFDDQFSVERPDGSNFTLKIRSTKLEDSAMYFCASTAGQYYEQYFGPGTRLTVT.

The chain uses TRBV7-2 and TRBJ1-1; D gene uncertain. V lost 1 base to trimming and J lost 0 bases, with 6 bases between them. The CDR3 is 14 amino acids. Per germline, CDR1 SGHTA and CDR2 FQGNSA. CDR3 sequence reads: CASSLGTVNTEAFF. The CDR3, as DNA: TGTGCCAGCAGCTTAGGAACGGTGAACACTGAAGCTTTCTTT.

J is TRBJ2-7 and V is TRBV3-1 (or the pseudogene TRBV3-2); tentatively, D is TRBD2 (5 bases). The germline gives CDR1 LGHDT, CDR2 YNNKEL (reference sequence). The CDR3 runs to 14 residues. The germline V and J ends were trimmed by 2 bases and 3 bases, with 11 bases remaining between them. The CDR3, as DNA: TGTGCCAGCAGCCAAACTAGAATCTTCTACGAGCAGTACTTC. It specifies CASSQTRIFYEQYF.

The CDR3 spells CAWTRQGPTEAFF. DNA of the CDR3: TGTGCCTGGACAAGACAGGGGCCCACTGAAGCTTTCTTT. The chain joins TRBV30 to TRBJ1-1; 8 bases fit TRBD1. This CDR3 is 13 amino acids long. Trimming at V came to 4 bases and at J to 4 bases, leaving 5 bases not matched to a gene. CDR1 is GTSNPN, CDR2 SVGIG, per germline (reference sequence).